This paragraph reports one TCR beta chain. The antigen is unknown. Between the trimmed V and J ends, which lost 5 bases and 2 bases, there was a span of 12 bases. The CDR3 is 14 residues long. Germline-derived CDR1 and CDR2 are MNHEY and SVGAGI. This specimen comes from a study of PD-1 blockade in classical Hodgkin lymphoma. Whole-study results and caveats: Causes of the repertoire differences remain undefined, possibly disease activity or prior therapy.

Profiled with immunoSEQ multiplex PCR; TCRdb holds only in-frame clones, not every one. This table holds nearly 25,000 clones, 70% to 80% found once. Time point noted: cycle 4 day 1 (C4D1), after less than 7 weeks of nivolumab. The patients all showed relapse after autologous stem cell transplantation, while their brentuximab vedotin exposure varied. V and J are TRBV6-5 and TRBJ1-2; D is possibly TRBD1 (5 bases). Source: peripheral blood mononuclear cells (PBMCs), taken before the fourth cycle of nivolumab. The sequence was collected from a human donor with classical Hodgkin lymphoma. This chain's CDR3 is CASSPRGRNYGYTF. DNA for the CDR3: TGTGCCAGCAGTCCAAGGGGACGCAACTATGGCTACACCTTC.